The 3 T cell receptor beta chains in this list originate from one sample, sequenced in a study of OX40 agonist ivuxolimab in advanced cancers. The table came from immunoSEQ multiplex PCR; TCRdb's copy has only in-frame clones and leaves some out. The data show about 69,000 clones, approximately 93% seen once. The sample consisted of CD4+ or CD8+ T cells sorted from blood, taken in a trial of the OX40 agonist ivuxolimab. The receptors stem from an adult with an advanced solid tumor such as melanoma, head and neck, liver or kidney cancer.

The V call is TRBV9, the J call TRBJ1-4; D gene unclear. Germline V CDR1 and CDR2: SGDLS, YYNGEE. The V end lost 2 bases, the J end lost 4 bases, and 6 bases lay between the germline ends. The CDR3 has 13 residues. This CDR3 reads CASSVSHNEKLFF. In DNA form, the CDR3 reads TGTGCCAGCAGCGTGTCACATAATGAAAAACTGTTTTTT.

CDR3 DNA sequence: TGTGCCAGCTCGGGGACTAGCGGGAGGGCCTACGAGCAGTACTTC. This encodes CASSGTSGRAYEQYF. The chain couples TRBV18 to TRBJ2-5; the match to TRBD2 covers 16 bases. Judging by the DNA end, TRBJ2-7 fits better; the J call may be wrong. The CDR3 loop spans 15 amino acids. Looked up from germline, CDR1 is KGHSH and CDR2 is LQKENI.

This rearrangement joins TRBV30 to TRBJ1-3, with a weak D call TRBD1 (5 bases). The CDR3 is made up of 17 amino acids. CDR1 and CDR2 from the germline V gene are GTSNPN and SVGIG (reference sequence). V was clipped by 0 bases and J by 4 bases, with 19 bases between them. The CDR3 nucleotides read TGTGCCTGGAGTGTAAACTCATTGGGTACAGGCGGAAACACCATATATTTT. It codes for CAWSVNSLGTGGNTIYF.